Listed below are T cell receptor beta chains from one sample, sequenced in a study of post-analysis software for immune sequencing data. TCRdb reanalysed the PCR reads using MiXCR and keeps one entry per CDR3 protein. The sample consists of hundreds of thousands of distinct CDR3 sequences, roughly 27% of them appearing once. The sample was blood. The source of these receptors is a girl between 5 and 17 years old with multiple sclerosis. Each CDR3 is given with its conserved first and last residue. Fields, in order: clone size, D gene, J gene, CDR3 length, V gene, CDR3 protein, CDR3 DNA. D genes are given only for firm matches. Expanded clones are given a class, and other clones once, few, many or no size at all.

size: few
D: .
J: TRBJ2-6
length: 17
V: TRBV20-1
CDR3: CSARAGQQISGANVLTF
DNA: TGCAGTGCTAGAGCGGGCCAACAAATCTCTGGGGCCAACGTCCTGACTTTC

size: .
D: .
J: TRBJ2-7
length: 12
V: TRBV29-1
CDR3: CSAREKSYEQYF
DNA: TGCAGCGCCCGGGAAAAATCCTACGAGCAGTACTTC

size: many
D: .
J: TRBJ2-1
length: 17
V: TRBV6-1
CDR3: CASRGASGTTKYHEQFF
DNA: TGTGCCAGCAGGGGCGCCTCCGGGACAACTAAATATCATGAGCAGTTCTTC

size: .
D: .
J: TRBJ2-1
length: 15
V: TRBV7-2
CDR3: CASSLAPSSYNEQCF
DNA: TGTGCCAGCAGCTTGGCACCCAGCTCCTACAATGAGCAGTGCTTC

size: few
D: .
J: TRBJ2-5
length: 13
V: TRBV20-1
CDR3: CSASMWGRETQYF
DNA: TGCAGTGCTAGTATGTGGGGGCGAGAGACCCAGTACTTC

size: few
D: TRBD2
J: TRBJ2-5
length: 15
V: TRBV5-1
CDR3: CASSSGLAVQETQYF
DNA: TGCGCCAGCAGCTCGGGACTAGCGGTCCAAGAGACCCAGTACTTC

size: .
D: TRBD1
J: TRBJ2-3
length: 15
V: TRBV4-3
CDR3: CASSQEDRGTDTQYF
DNA: TGCGCCAGCAGCCAAGAGGACAGGGGGACAGATACGCAGTATTTT

size: few
D: .
J: TRBJ1-6
length: 15
V: TRBV6-5
CDR3: CASSGVTAGNSPLHF
DNA: TGTGCCAGCAGTGGGGTAACGGCCGGGAATTCACCCCTCCACTTT

size: few
D: TRBD2
J: TRBJ2-1
length: 15
V: TRBV28
CDR3: CASSLTSGGPPGEFF
DNA: TGTGCCAGCAGTTTAACTAGCGGGGGGCCACCAGGGGAGTTCTTC

size: few
D: .
J: TRBJ1-1
length: 15
V: TRBV9
CDR3: CASSVDAISNTEAFF
DNA: TGTGCCAGCAGCGTAGATGCGATTTCGAACACTGAAGCTTTCTTT

size: .
D: TRBD1
J: TRBJ1-2
length: 14
V: TRBV12-3/TRBV12-4
CDR3: CASRKQGVEYGYTF
DNA: TGTGCCAGCAGAAAACAGGGGGTGGAATATGGCTACACCTTC